This is a list of T cell receptor beta chains from one sample in a study of a mutant IDH1 vaccine in newly diagnosed glioma. Sequencing was performed with immunoSEQ multiplex PCR; in TCRdb, only in-frame clones are kept and a portion is missing. The table records about 66,000 clones, approximately 84% of them present only once. No cognate antigen is known for these TCRs. This specimen was PBMCs, taken from a glioma patient whose treatment included an IDH1 peptide vaccine. The origin of the receptors is a woman aged 45-65 years with glioma. The CDR3 runs from the conserved cysteine through the conserved F or W. The D gene is left open where the match is weak. A clone size is listed for some rows: how often the clone was seen (once, few, many), or a class if it is expanded.

>TRBV5-1|TRBJ2-1|once|TRBD2
TGCGCCAGCAGCTTGGGACTAGCGGGGGATTACAATGAGCAGTTCTTC
CASSLGLAGDYNEQFF
>TRBV29-1|TRBJ2-2|once|-
TGCAGCGTTGCGGGGTGGGCCGGGGAGCTGTTTTTT
CSVAGWAGELFF
>TRBV5-5|TRBJ1-6|once|-
TGTGCCAGCAGCTTGACAAGACGTAATTCACCCCTCCACTTT
CASSLTRRNSPLHF
>TRBV6-5|TRBJ1-1|-|-
TGTGCCAGCAGTCCGAGGACGACTGAAGCTTTCTTT
CASSPRTTEAFF
>TRBV29-1|TRBJ1-2|-|-
TGCAGCGCCTCACAGGGCGGAGGGATTGGCTACACCTTC
CSASQGGGIGYTF
>TRBV20-1|TRBJ1-2|-|TRBD1
TGCAGTGCCCGGACAGGGGGAGGCTACACCTTC
CSARTGGGYTF
>TRBV30|TRBJ1-4|once|TRBD1
TGTGCCTGGAACGGAGACAGGGGTGAGGAAAAACTGTTTTTT
CAWNGDRGEEKLFF
>TRBV9|TRBJ1-3|-|TRBD1
TGTGCCAGCAGCGCCAGGGACAGGGGCTCTGGAAACACCATATATTTT
CASSARDRGSGNTIYF
>TRBV2|TRBJ1-1|-|-
TGTGCCAGCGCAAAAGGGGGTGAAGCTTTCTTT
CASAKGGEAFF
>TRBV5-1|TRBJ1-1|once|-
TGCGCCAGCAGCTTGGATTGGCAGGGAGGTGCGGCTTTCTTT
CASSLDWQGGAAFF
>TRBV14|TRBJ2-7|-|-
TGTGCCAGCAGCCAAGGCGACGCCACCTACGAGCAGTACTTC
CASSQGDATYEQYF
>TRBV9|TRBJ2-6|once|-
TGTGCCAGCAGCGCCCTCCTGGATTCTGGGGCCAACGTCCTGACTTTC
CASSALLDSGANVLTF
>TRBV4-1|TRBJ1-5|-|-
TGCGCCAGCAGCGCCTCTCCACAGGGCCTGGGACAGCCCCAGCATTTT
CASSASPQGLGQPQHF
>TRBV6-5|TRBJ2-5|-|-
TGTGCCAGCAGTTACGTCGGGCGCGATCAGGAGACCCAGTACTTC
CASSYVGRDQETQYF
>TRBV5-1|TRBJ1-2|-|-
TGCGCCAGCAGCTCGAACCCGGGCACCACAGGCTACACCTTC
CASSSNPGTTGYTF
>TRBV19|TRBJ2-1|-|TRBD1
TGTGCCAGTAGTAAACAGGGGTCCTACAATGAGCAGTTCTTC
CASSKQGSYNEQFF
>TRBV5-1|TRBJ2-7|-|TRBD2
TGCGCCAGCAGCTTTTCCGGGGGGGCCTACGAGCAGTACTTC
CASSFSGGAYEQYF
>TRBV6-6|TRBJ2-1|-|TRBD2
TGTGCCAGCAGACCAGGGGCTGCGGGGGGGACAGATGAGCAGTTCTTC
CASRPGAAGGTDEQFF
>TRBV18|TRBJ2-1|-|-
TGTGCCAGCTCACCTGGGCAGAAACTCTACAATGAGCAGTTCTTC
CASSPGQKLYNEQFF
>TRBV5-1|TRBJ2-1|-|TRBD1
TGCGCCAGCAGCGGACAGGGTCCCACGACGAGCTCCTACAATGAGCAGTTCTTC
CASSGQGPTTSSYNEQFF
>TRBV5-1|TRBJ2-7|-|-
TGCGCCAGCAGCTTGGCTCCGGATCCCAGGGAAGTCTACGAGCAGTACTTC
CASSLAPDPREVYEQYF
>TRBV9|TRBJ2-3|-|TRBD2
TGTGCCAGCAGCGGGGTAGCGGGGGGCACAGATACGCAGTATTTT
CASSGVAGGTDTQYF
>TRBV6-1|TRBJ1-1|-|-
TGTGCCAGCAGTGAAGGGGTTACTGAAGCTTTCTTT
CASSEGVTEAFF
>TRBV29-1|TRBJ2-3|-|TRBD2
TGCAGCGGGCGAGCGGGGGGCACAGATACGCAGTATTTT
CSGRAGGTDTQYF
>TRBV6-5|TRBJ1-1|-|TRBD1
TGTGCCAGCAGTGCGTACAGGGGGAGGGCTGAAGCTTTCTTT
CASSAYRGRAEAFF
>TRBV7-9|TRBJ1-6|-|-
TGTGCCAGCGGCTTACAGGGTTCGGGTTCACCCCTCCACTTT
CASGLQGSGSPLHF
>TRBV5-5|TRBJ1-2|medium-sized|-
TGTGCCAGCAGCAACGGCCCCTGGGACCCCTTCTATGGCTACACCTTC
CASSNGPWDPFYGYTF
>TRBV7-9|TRBJ2-7|-|TRBD1
TGTGCCAGCAGCATACGATACGGGACAGGGGCGAACGAGCAGTACTTC
CASSIRYGTGANEQYF
>TRBV2|TRBJ2-1|once|TRBD1
TGTGCCAGCAGTGGGGGACAGACCAACAATGAGCAGTTCTTC
CASSGGQTNNEQFF
>TRBV7-6|TRBJ1-6|-|-
TGTGCCAGCAGCTTAGAAGGGGCAGGCTCCTATAATTCACCCCTCCACTTT
CASSLEGAGSYNSPLHF
>TRBV18|TRBJ2-2|-|-
TGTGCCAGCTCACCAGACGCCGGGGAGCTGTTTTTT
CASSPDAGELFF
>TRBV27|TRBJ1-6|few|TRBD1
TGTGCCAGCAGTTTATACGACAGGGTGCGTAATTCACCCCTCCACTTT
CASSLYDRVRNSPLHF
>TRBV7-2|TRBJ2-7|-|TRBD2
TGTGCCAGCAGCCGGACTAGCGGGGGCTACGAGCAGTACTTC
CASSRTSGGYEQYF
>TRBV2|TRBJ1-3|-|-
TGTGCCAGCAGTGGCGGGAAGGCAAACACTGGAAACACCATATATTTT
CASSGGKANTGNTIYF
>TRBV9|TRBJ2-7|-|TRBD2
TGTGCCAGCAGCCACGGGAGGGGGGGCTACTCCTACGAGCAGTACTTC
CASSHGRGGYSYEQYF
>TRBV4-2|TRBJ2-7|-|TRBD2
TGTGCCAGCAGCCAAGAAAGTCGGGGGGATAGCTCCTACGAGCAGTACTTC
CASSQESRGDSSYEQYF
>TRBV19|TRBJ1-5|few|-
TGTGCCAGTAGTGTACAGGGATTCGGTCAGCCCCAGCATTTT
CASSVQGFGQPQHF
>TRBV27|TRBJ2-7|-|TRBD1
TGTGCCAGCAGTTTAAAGGGGACAGGGTCCTACGAGCAGTACTTC
CASSLKGTGSYEQYF
>TRBV28|TRBJ2-5|-|-
TGTGCCAGCCTTTCACTAAAAACAGGGAGGGAGACCCAGTACTTC
CASLSLKTGRETQYF
>TRBV29-1|TRBJ2-3|-|TRBD2
TGCAGCGTTGACCCGCCTAGCGGGGGATTTTTCCCCGGGAGCACAGATACGCAGTATTTT
CSVDPPSGGFFPGSTDTQYF
>TRBV4-3|TRBJ1-4|-|-
TGCGCCAGCAGCCAAGAGTGGGCTCTACGGGAAAAACTGTTTTTT
CASSQEWALREKLFF
>TRBV23-1|TRBJ1-5|-|-
TGCGCCAGCAGTCAATCAAGAGGTTCGGATCAGCCCCAGCATTTT
CASSQSRGSDQPQHF
>TRBV6-5|TRBJ1-2|-|-
TGTGCCAGCAGCTTACATAGAGACTATGGCTACACCTTC
CASSLHRDYGYTF
>TRBV5-1|TRBJ1-2|once|-
TGCGCCAGCAAAGAGATTCATAACTATGGCTACACCTTC
CASKEIHNYGYTF
>TRBV5-1|TRBJ2-3|-|TRBD2
TGCGCCAGCTTGAGCGGGGGGGACACAGATACGCAGTATTTT
CASLSGGDTDTQYF
>TRBV27|TRBJ2-1|-|TRBD2
TGTGCCAGCACCCCCCTTGCGGGGGGTAGAGATGAGCAGTTCTTC
CASTPLAGGRDEQFF
>TRBV27|TRBJ2-3|-|TRBD2
TGTGCCAGCATAGCGGGGGGGGTCACAGATACGCAGTATTTT
CASIAGGVTDTQYF
>TRBV7-2|TRBJ1-5|once|-
TGTGCCAGCAGCTTTGGACTAAGGGGAACGGGGCCCCAGCATTTT
CASSFGLRGTGPQHF
>TRBV7-6|TRBJ1-1|-|-
TGTGCCAGCAGCTTAGCGCCAGGCAAGAACACTGAAGCTTTCTTT
CASSLAPGKNTEAFF
>TRBV13|TRBJ1-6|few|-
TGTGCCAGCAGCTTAGGGAGCTCCTATAATTCACCCCTCCACTTT
CASSLGSSYNSPLHF